This T cell receptor beta chain was identified in a study of T cell repertoires in cytomegalovirus infection. Overall study: Both recently identified HLA-C-restricted and well-studied HLA-B-restricted CMV epitopes were used in the study. It was the public TCR beta signatures that indicated both CMV infection and matching HLA type.

TCRdb redid the calling of the reads with MiXCR, one entry per CDR3 protein. The sample has 350,000 to 400,000 distinct CDR3 sequences; roughly a third are singletons. A word on this clonotype: The antigen remains undetermined. A much more abundant neighbour one base away suggests this may be a read error.

This CDR3 comprises 15 residues. The germline CDR1 and CDR2 sequences are SGHTA and FQGNSA. V shed 7 bases, J shed 4 bases, and the junction held 8 bases outside the gene matches. Study-level results: Clonotypes of TCR beta that were HLA-C-restricted and CMV-specific dominated the ex vivo response. Of the TCR beta families, the public ones yielded a cumulative frequency that identified carriers of CMV plus the relevant HLA.

This material consisted of cultured PBMCs, taken from culture after CMV antigen stimulation. The V and J genes are TRBV7-2 and TRBJ2-3; 10 bases line up with TRBD1. The receptor was isolated from a human donor in good health (CMV status not recorded). Some clones in this sample may be carry-over from other donors' samples. The CDR3 region has the DNA TGTGCCAGCATCAGTGACAGGGGGCTCCCAGATACGCAGTATTTT. It translates to CASISDRGLPDTQYF.